The 29 T cell receptor beta chains below were found in one sample sequenced in a study of blood T cell repertoires in COVID-19. Produced via immunoSEQ multiplex PCR; TCRdb's table is partial and in-frame only. The sample shows 35,000 to 45,000 clones, approximately 88% of them seen only once. Sequenced sample: peripheral blood. These receptors all come from a human donor in a cohort sampled during active COVID-19.

This clone was counted a single time. This chain joins TRBV4-3 and TRBJ1-4; tentative D call: TRBD1 (5 bases). CDR1 and CDR2 (germline): LGHNA, YSLEER. The CDR3 loop spans 16 amino acids. Trimming stripped 4 bases from V and 6 bases from J, with 18 bases between. CDR3 nucleotide sequence: TGCGCCAGCAGCCTCCTCCCGGGCCCGGGGGATGAAAAACTGTTTTTT. It encodes CASSLLPGPGDEKLFF.

This rearrangement joins TRBV7-2 to TRBJ1-4, with D perhaps matching TRBD1 (5 bases). V was cut by 2 bases and J by 6 bases, with 13 bases left in between. There are 15 residues in the CDR3. Germline CDR1 reads SGHTA; CDR2 reads FQGNSA. The CDR3 region has the DNA TGTGCCAGCAGCTTACGGGCAGGGCGAGATGAAAAACTGTTTTTT. As protein: CASSLRAGRDEKLFF.

The genes are TRBV9 and TRBJ1-2; the D gene is possibly TRBD1 (6 bases). In germline, CDR1 is SGDLS, CDR2 YYNGEE. Trimming cost V 3 bases and J 4 bases, with 13 bases left between them. The CDR3 consists of 14 residues. The CDR3 bases are TGTGCCAGCAGCGCAGATATACAGGGCTATGGCTACACCTTC. Amino acids: CASSADIQGYGYTF.

The chain couples TRBV29-1 to TRBJ1-1; 7 bases align to TRBD1. V dropped 7 bases and J dropped 1; count of bases not matched to a gene: 6. CDR1 and CDR2 from the germline V gene are SQVTM and ANQGSEA. The CDR3 consists of 13 residues. CDR3: CSGLTGWNTEAFF. DNA of the CDR3: TGCAGCGGATTGACAGGGTGGAACACTGAAGCTTTCTTT.

The chain has TRBV5-1 and TRBJ2-7; D may be TRBD1 (6 bases). CDR1 is SGHRS and CDR2 is YFSETQ in the germline V gene. This CDR3 spans 15 amino acids. V was cut by 2 bases and J by 5 bases, with 17 bases left in between. The CDR3 loop is CASSFTGTRGNEQYF. CDR3 bases: TGCGCCAGCAGCTTCACCGGGACAAGGGGGAACGAGCAGTACTTC.

The rearrangement uses TRBV21-1 and TRBJ1-1; the tabulated D call, TRBD1, remains unverified against the DNA. TRBV21-1 is designated a pseudogene. CDR3 length: 15 residues. The CDR3: CASSPSPGQGPEAFF. The CDR3 DNA sequence: TGTGCCAGCAGTCCCAGCCCAGGACAGGGTCCTGAAGCTTTCTTT.

The chain combines TRBV30 with TRBJ1-5; maybe TRBD1 (6 bases). With 2 bases removed from V and 6 bases from J, the gap between germline ends came to 11 bases. The CDR3 is made up of 13 amino acids. Germline V gene lookup returns CDR1 GTSNPN and CDR2 SVGIG (reference sequence). In DNA form, the CDR3 reads TGTGCCTGGAGTAAACAGGGTGGTCAGCCCCAGCATTTT. Encoded protein: CAWSKQGGQPQHF. Full variable domain (rest looked up from reference TRBV30 and TRBJ1-5): SQTIHQWPATLVQPVGSPLSLECTVEGTSNPNLYWYRQAAGRGLQLLFYSVGIGQISSEVPQNLSASRPQDRQFILSSKKLLLSDSGFYLCAWSKQGGQPQHFGDGTRLSIL.

J is TRBJ2-3 and V is TRBV7-9; perhaps TRBD2 as D (5 bases). The CDR3 has 15 amino acids. V shed 7 bases and J shed 0 bases, with 14 bases lying between them. From germline, CDR1 is SEHNR and CDR2 FQNEAQ (reference sequence). CDR3 sequence (DNA): TGTGCCAGCACCATAGCGCAACATAGCACAGATACGCAGTATTTT. The encoded protein is CASTIAQHSTDTQYF. The entire variable domain, with the rest obtained from reference TRBV7-9 and TRBJ2-3, is as follows: DTGVSQNPRHKITKRGQNVTFRCDPISEHNRLYWYRQTLGQGPEFLTYFQNEAQLEKSRLLSDRFSAERPKGSFSTLEIQRTEQGDSAMYLCASTIAQHSTDTQYFGPGTRLTVL.

As for this clone: The junction departs from germline at one end; a sequencing error may be responsible. The chain combines TRBV7-9 with TRBJ2-7; perhaps TRBD2 as D (6 bases). CDR1 and CDR2 (germline): SEHNR, FQNEAQ (reference sequence). CDR3 length equals 9 residues. CDR3 in DNA: TGTGCCACCTCTCAGCGGGCAGACTTC. It codes for CATSQRADF.

The chain couples TRBV5-1 to TRBJ1-1; no clear D. With 0 bases removed from V and 4 bases from J, the gap between germline ends came to 19 bases. The germline gives CDR1 SGHRS, CDR2 YFSETQ. This CDR3 contains 17 residues. CDR3 DNA sequence: TGCGCCAGCAGCTTGGCCGTCGGGCCAGCGGGCGGCACTGAAGCTTTCTTT. This sequence encodes CASSLAVGPAGGTEAFF.

This sequence joins TRBV6-6 and TRBJ1-1, with TRBD1 matching over 8 bases. The CDR3 consists of 16 residues. Trimming cost V 2 bases and J 3 bases; bases outside gene matches: 8. Germline V gene lookup returns CDR1 MNHNY and CDR2 SVGAGI (reference sequence). The CDR3 is CASSYGTGRGYTEAFF. CDR3 bases: TGTGCCAGCAGTTACGGGACAGGCCGCGGATACACTGAAGCTTTCTTT.

The genes are TRBV7-3 and TRBJ2-2, with TRBD1 as a possible D gene (6 bases). The CDR3 covers 15 residues. V lost 5 bases, J lost 5 bases, and 15 bases lay in between. Looked up from germline, CDR1 is SGHTA and CDR2 is FQGTGA. The CDR3 is CASSLRDTNTGELFF. The DNA for the CDR3 is TGTGCCAGCAGCCTCCGGGACACTAATACCGGGGAGCTGTTTTTT.

The rearrangement links TRBV9 to TRBJ1-2; no clear D gene. V lost 0 bases, J lost 8 bases, and 11 bases lay in between. CDR1 is SGDLS, CDR2 YYNGEE, per germline. The CDR3 consists of 13 residues. The DNA for the CDR3 is TGTGCCAGCAGCGTAGGCGGTGTTGGGGGCTACACCTTC. Its protein is CASSVGGVGGYTF.

The V call is TRBV4-3, the J call TRBJ2-7; 8 nucleotides match TRBD1. Germline assignment: CDR1 LGHNA and CDR2 YSLEER. CDR3 length: 14 residues. The CDR3 nucleotides read TGCTTAGAGGGGCTCGGACAGGGCGAATACGAGCAGTACTTC. This sequence encodes CLEGLGQGEYEQYF.

The chain has TRBV9 and TRBJ2-3; 9 positions match TRBD1. The trim removed 0 bases at V and 5 bases at J, leaving 1 base unmatched. This CDR3 has 14 residues. Germline-derived CDR1 and CDR2 are SGDLS and YYNGEE. The DNA of the CDR3 is TGTGCCAGCAGCGTAGGGGGACAGGGAGATACGCAGTATTTT. Protein sequence: CASSVGGQGDTQYF.

V and J are TRBV5-6 and TRBJ2-7, with 7 bases matching TRBD1. Germline trimming cut 2 bases from V and 7 bases from J; bases unmatched to any gene: 9. The CDR3 runs to 14 residues. Germline V gene data show CDR1 as SGHDT and CDR2 as YYEEEE. CDR3 coding DNA: TGTGCCAGCAGCTTCCGGGACAGACTACGGGAGCAGTACTTC. This gives the protein CASSFRDRLREQYF. Full variable domain (missing parts from reference TRBV5-6 and TRBJ2-7): DAGVTQSPTHLIKTRGQQVTLRCSPKSGHDTVSWYQQALGQGPQFIFQYYEEEERQRGNFPDRFSGHQFPNYSSELNVNALLLGDSALYLCASSFRDRLREQYFGPGTRLTVT.

The chain combines TRBV20-1 with TRBJ2-1; 9 nucleotides align to TRBD2. The germline CDR1 and CDR2 sequences are DFQATT and SNEGSKA (reference sequence). The ends lost 3 bases at V and 6 bases at J; junction bases unmatched: 9. The length of the CDR3 is 15 residues. The chain's CDR3 is CSASFASGKSNEQFF. The CDR3 coding sequence is TGCAGTGCTAGTTTCGCTAGCGGGAAGTCCAATGAGCAGTTCTTC.

The V and J genes are TRBV6-2 or TRBV6-3 and TRBJ2-5; perhaps TRBD1 as D (6 bases). Germline values: CDR1 MNHEY, CDR2 SVGEGT. The CDR3 length is 15 residues. The V and J ends lost 4 bases and 4 bases respectively, with 16 bases between them. CDR3 residues: CASSFPAGVVETQYF. The DNA for the CDR3 is TGTGCCAGCAGTTTTCCAGCAGGGGTCGTAGAGACCCAGTACTTC.

CDR3 region: CASSATGALKEQYF. The CDR3, as DNA: TGTGCCAGCAGCGCTACAGGGGCCCTAAAAGAGCAGTACTTC. The genes are TRBV7-8 and TRBJ2-7; TRBD1 aligns across 7 bases. The CDR3 consists of 14 residues. From germline, CDR1 is SGHVS and CDR2 FQNEAQ. With V trimmed by 5 bases and J by 7 bases, 11 bases remained unmatched. The full variable domain, with the rest looked up from reference TRBV7-8 and TRBJ2-7, is GAGVSQSPRYKVAKRGQDVALRCDPISGHVSLFWYQQALGQGPEFLTYFQNEAQLDKSGLPSDRFFAERPEGSVSTLKIQRTQQEDSAVYLCASSATGALKEQYFGPGTRLTVT.

This clone appeared a few times. The chain carries TRBV6-5 and TRBJ1-6; D is undetermined. Germline V lookup: CDR1 MNHEY, CDR2 SVGAGI. The CDR3 sequence is 13 residues long. V lost 6 bases, J lost 4 bases, and 7 bases lay in between. The CDR3 DNA follows: TGTGCCAGCAGGGGGAGTTATAATTCACCCCTCCACTTT. Protein product: CASRGSYNSPLHF.

The V and J genes are TRBV29-1 and TRBJ2-1; a weak D match, TRBD2 (5 bases). The ends were cut back, 6 bases at V and 12 bases at J, with 21 bases in the middle. CDR1 is SQVTM and CDR2 is ANQGSEA in the germline V gene. This CDR3 has 13 residues. CDR3 DNA sequence: TGCAGCGTGATTACGGGGTCCGAAGGATGGCAGTTCTTC. Its translation is CSVITGSEGWQFF.

The V gene is TRBV4-1, the J gene TRBJ1-4; no firm D call. This CDR3 spans 15 amino acids. The V gene lost 1 base and the J gene lost 7 bases, with 13 bases spanning the gap. CDR1 and CDR2 from the germline V gene are MGHRA and YSYEKL. For the CDR3, the DNA is TGCGCCAGCAGCCAAGGTCGGAGGGTATCTGAAAAACTGTTTTTT. It codes for CASSQGRRVSEKLFF.

The chain recombines TRBV5-1 with TRBJ2-5, with TRBD2 identical over 8 bases. Germline CDR1 SGHRS, CDR2 YFSETQ. Trimming removed 3 bases from V and 5 bases from J; junction bases left unmatched: 6. This CDR3 comprises 14 residues. The CDR3 here is CASSSGGEHETQYF. CDR3 sequence (DNA): TGCGCCAGCAGCTCGGGAGGGGAACACGAGACCCAGTACTTC. The complete variable domain, with remaining parts taken from reference TRBV5-1 and TRBJ2-5, reads KAGVTQTPRYLIKTRGQQVTLSCSPISGHRSVSWYQQTPGQGLQFLFEYFSETQRNKGNFPGRFSGRQFSNSRSEMNVSTLELGDSALYLCASSSGGEHETQYFGPGTRLLVL.

The genes are TRBV28 and TRBJ2-1; TRBD1 might be the D (5 bases). CDR1 is MDHEN, CDR2 SYDVKM, per germline. V lost 4 bases to trimming and J lost 7 bases, with 20 bases between them. The CDR3 covers 16 residues. The CDR3 is CASSSIKGLGWNEQFF. CDR3 sequence (DNA): TGTGCCAGCAGTTCCATCAAGGGGCTAGGGTGGAATGAGCAGTTCTTC.

The chain is built from TRBV4-1 and TRBJ2-5; 8 bases agree with TRBD1. CDR3 size: 14 residues. The V and J ends lost 1 base and 5 bases, in that order; junction bases with no gene match: 3. The germline V gene has CDR1 MGHRA and CDR2 YSYEKL. This CDR3 is CASSQGTGLETQYF. The CDR3 nucleotides are TGCGCCAGCAGCCAAGGGACAGGGTTGGAGACCCAGTACTTC.

CDR3 in amino acids: CASSTSQDTEAFF. The CDR3 nucleotides are TGTGCCAGCTCAACAAGTCAGGACACTGAAGCTTTCTTT. This chain links TRBV18 with TRBJ1-1; no reliable D call. The CDR3 has 13 amino acids. Germline-derived CDR1 and CDR2 are KGHSH and LQKENI. V lost 5 bases to trimming and J lost 3 bases, with 10 bases between them.

The V gene is TRBV20-1, the J gene TRBJ2-5; the D gene is possibly TRBD2 (5 bases). Germline CDR1 DFQATT, CDR2 SNEGSKA (reference sequence). The CDR3 is 11 residues long. Trimming cost V 4 bases and J 4 bases, with 7 bases left between them. The CDR3 DNA sequence: TGCAGTGCTATAGCGCGAGAGACCCAGTACTTC. Translation gives CSAIARETQYF.

This chain uses TRBV3-1 (or the pseudogene TRBV3-2) with TRBJ1-1, with 9 bases fitting TRBD1. From germline, CDR1 is LGHDT and CDR2 YNNKEL (reference sequence). This CDR3 contains 12 residues. V was clipped by 4 bases and J by 10 bases; unmatched bases: 4. CDR3 in amino acids: CASSPGTGRAFF. DNA of the CDR3: TGTGCCAGCAGCCCCGGGACAGGGAGAGCTTTCTTT.

The genes are TRBV15 and TRBJ2-7; D is possibly TRBD1 (6 bases). V was pared by 3 bases and J by 9 bases, with 15 bases between. The CDR3 spans 13 residues. CDR1 is LNHNV, CDR2 YYDKDF, per germline (reference sequence). The CDR3 here is CATSRGAGEGQYF. The CDR3 DNA is TGTGCCACCAGCAGGGGGGCGGGTGAGGGGCAGTACTTC.